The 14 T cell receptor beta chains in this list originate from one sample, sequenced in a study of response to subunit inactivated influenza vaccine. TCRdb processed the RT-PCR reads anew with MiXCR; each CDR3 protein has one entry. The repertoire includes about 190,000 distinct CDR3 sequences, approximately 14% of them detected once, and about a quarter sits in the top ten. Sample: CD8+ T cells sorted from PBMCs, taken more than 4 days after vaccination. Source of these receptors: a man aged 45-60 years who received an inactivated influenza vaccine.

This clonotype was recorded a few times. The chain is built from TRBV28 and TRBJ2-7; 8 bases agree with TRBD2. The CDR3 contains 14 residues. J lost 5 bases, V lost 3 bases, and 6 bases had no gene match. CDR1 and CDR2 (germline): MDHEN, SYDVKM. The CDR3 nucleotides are TGTGCCAGCAGTTTGATCGGGGGGGCCAACGAGCAGTACTTC. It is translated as CASSLIGGANEQYF.

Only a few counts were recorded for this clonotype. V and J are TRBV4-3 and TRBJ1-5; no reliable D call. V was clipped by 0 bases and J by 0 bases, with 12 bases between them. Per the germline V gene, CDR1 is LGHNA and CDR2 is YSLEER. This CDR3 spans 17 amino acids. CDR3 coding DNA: TGCGCCAGCAGCCAAGATGTTCGGGTACTTAGCAATCAGCCCCAGCATTTT. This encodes CASSQDVRVLSNQPQHF.

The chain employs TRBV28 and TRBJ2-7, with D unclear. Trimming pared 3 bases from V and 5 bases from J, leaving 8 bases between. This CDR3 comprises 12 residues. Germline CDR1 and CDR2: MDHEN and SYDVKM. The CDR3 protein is CASSFRLDEQYF. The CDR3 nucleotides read TGTGCCAGCAGTTTCAGGTTAGACGAGCAGTACTTC.

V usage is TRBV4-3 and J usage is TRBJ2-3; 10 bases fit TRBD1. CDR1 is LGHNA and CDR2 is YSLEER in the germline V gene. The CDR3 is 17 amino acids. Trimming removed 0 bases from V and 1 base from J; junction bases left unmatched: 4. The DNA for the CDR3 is TGCGCCAGCAGCCAAGATCGGGGGACAGGGGGCACAGATACGCAGTATTTT. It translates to CASSQDRGTGGTDTQYF.

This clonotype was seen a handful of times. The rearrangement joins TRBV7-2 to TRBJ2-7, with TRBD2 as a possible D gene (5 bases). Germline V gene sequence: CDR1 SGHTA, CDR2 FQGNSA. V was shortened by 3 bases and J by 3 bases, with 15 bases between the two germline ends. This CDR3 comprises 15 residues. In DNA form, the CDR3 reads TGTGCCAGCAGCTTCTCGTCCGGGGATGGCTACGAGCAGTACTTC. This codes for CASSFSSGDGYEQYF. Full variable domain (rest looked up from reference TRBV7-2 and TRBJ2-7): GAGVSQSPSNKVTEKGKDVELRCDPISGHTALYWYRQSLGQGLEFLIYFQGNSAPDKSGLPSDRFSAERTGGSVSTLTIQRTQQEDSAVYLCASSFSSGDGYEQYFGPGTRLTVT.

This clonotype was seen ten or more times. The CDR3 coding sequence is TGTGCCAGCAGTTACTCGACGGTGGGAGGGTACGAGCAGTACTTC. It codes for CASSYSTVGGYEQYF. The chain has TRBV6-2 or TRBV6-3 and TRBJ2-7; 7 nucleotides agree with TRBD2. Germline lookup yields CDR1 MNHEY and CDR2 SVGEGT. The ends lost 0 bases at V and 4 bases at J; junction bases unmatched: 6. This CDR3 has 15 amino acids.

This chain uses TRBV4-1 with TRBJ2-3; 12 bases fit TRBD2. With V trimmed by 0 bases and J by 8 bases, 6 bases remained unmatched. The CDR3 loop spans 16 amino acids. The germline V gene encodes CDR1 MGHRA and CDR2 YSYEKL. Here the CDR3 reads CASSQESSGGAGTQYF. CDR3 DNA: TGCGCCAGCAGCCAAGAGTCTAGCGGGGGGGCCGGTACGCAGTATTTT.

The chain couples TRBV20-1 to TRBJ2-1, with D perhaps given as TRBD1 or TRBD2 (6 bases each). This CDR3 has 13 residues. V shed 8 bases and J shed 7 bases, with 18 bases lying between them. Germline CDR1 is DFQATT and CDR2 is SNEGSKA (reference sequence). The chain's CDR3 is CSTIEGGWNEQFF. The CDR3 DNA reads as TGCAGTACAATAGAGGGGGGTTGGAATGAGCAGTTCTTC.

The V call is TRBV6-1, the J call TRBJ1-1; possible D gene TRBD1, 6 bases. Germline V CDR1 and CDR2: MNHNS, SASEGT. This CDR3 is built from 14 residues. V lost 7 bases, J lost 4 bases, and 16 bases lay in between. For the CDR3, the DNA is TGTGCCAGCATACCGGACAGCAAAAGCACTGAAGCTTTCTTT. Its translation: CASIPDSKSTEAFF.

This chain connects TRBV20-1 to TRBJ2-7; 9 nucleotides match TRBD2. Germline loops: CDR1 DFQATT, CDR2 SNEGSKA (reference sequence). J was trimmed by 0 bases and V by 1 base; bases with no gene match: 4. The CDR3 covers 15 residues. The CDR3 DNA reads TGCAGTGCTAGAGCGGTAGCGGGGGACTCCTACGAGCAGTACTTC. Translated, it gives CSARAVAGDSYEQYF.

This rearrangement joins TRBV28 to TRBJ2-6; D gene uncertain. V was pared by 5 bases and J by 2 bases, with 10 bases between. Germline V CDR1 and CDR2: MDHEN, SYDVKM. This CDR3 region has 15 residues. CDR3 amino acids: CASSAGPAGANVLTF. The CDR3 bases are TGTGCCAGCAGTGCCGGACCCGCTGGGGCCAACGTCCTGACTTTC.

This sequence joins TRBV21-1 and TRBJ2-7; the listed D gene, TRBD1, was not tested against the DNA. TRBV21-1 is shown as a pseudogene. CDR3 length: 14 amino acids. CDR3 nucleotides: TGTGCCAGCAGCAAATGTTCAGGGACCTACGAGCAGTACTTC. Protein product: CASSKCSGTYEQYF.

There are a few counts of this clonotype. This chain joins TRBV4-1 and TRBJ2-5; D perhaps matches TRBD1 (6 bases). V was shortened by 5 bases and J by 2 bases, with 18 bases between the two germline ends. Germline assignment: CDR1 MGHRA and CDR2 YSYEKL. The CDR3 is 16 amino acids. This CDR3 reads CASSSHPSRGQETQYF. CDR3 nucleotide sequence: TGCGCCAGCAGCTCGCACCCTTCCAGGGGACAAGAGACCCAGTACTTC.

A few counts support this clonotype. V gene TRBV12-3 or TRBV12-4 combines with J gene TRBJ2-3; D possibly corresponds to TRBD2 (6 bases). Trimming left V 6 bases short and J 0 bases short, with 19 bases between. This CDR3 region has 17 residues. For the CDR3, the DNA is TGTGCCAGCAGGCAACTGGCGGGGCTACAAAGCACAGATACGCAGTATTTT. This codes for CASRQLAGLQSTDTQYF.